Each of the 18 T cell receptor beta chains below was sequenced from the same sample in a study of CD4 T cells in relation to SARS-CoV-2 and coronaviruses. Sequencing used immunoSEQ multiplex PCR; TCRdb keeps in-frame clones, though not all of them. Counted here are 15,000 to 20,000 clones, around 74% occurring once; the ten biggest clones make up approximately 28%. Before the COVID-19 pandemic, during about 2011-2019, CD4+ T cells were taken from unexposed donors. CD4+ T cells were isolated from the cells after 10 days of culture. Their antigens remain unidentified. The sample was CD4+ T cells from PBMCs, cultured in vitro. All receptors come from a human donor in good health.

This sequence joins TRBV11-1 and TRBJ2-1, with 8 bases lining up with TRBD2. The V gene end was trimmed by 1 base and the J gene end by 9 bases; junction bases not matched to a gene: 11. CDR3 length: 16 amino acids. CDR1 and CDR2 (germline): SGHAT, FQDESV (reference sequence). The CDR3: CASSLGLGTSVLEQFF. Here the CDR3 DNA reads TGTGCCAGCAGCTTAGGTCTCGGGACTAGTGTCCTTGAGCAGTTCTTC.

V is TRBV5-5 and J is TRBJ2-2, with 11 positions matching TRBD2. Germline values: CDR1 SGHKS, CDR2 YYEKEE (reference sequence). The length of the CDR3 is 16 residues. J was trimmed by 4 bases and V by 4 bases; bases with no gene match: 6. CDR3: CASSPQLAGVTGELFF. The CDR3 DNA reads as TGTGCCAGCAGCCCTCAACTAGCGGGAGTCACCGGGGAGCTGTTTTTT.

This clone has a handful of counts. The chain carries TRBV6-2 or TRBV6-3 and TRBJ2-3, with 14 bases that match TRBD2. The CDR3 is made up of 21 amino acids. J gave up 0 bases and V 0 bases, and 11 bases lay outside the gene matches. Germline V CDR1 and CDR2: MNHEY, SVGEGT. CDR3: CASSYSSGLAGGVSSTDTQYF. The CDR3 nucleotides read TGTGCCAGCAGTTACTCCTCAGGACTAGCGGGAGGCGTCTCTAGCACAGATACGCAGTATTTT.

This sequence joins TRBV11-3 and TRBJ2-3; a weak D match, TRBD2 (6 bases). Germline loops: CDR1 SGHNT, CDR2 YENEEA. The length of the CDR3 is 15 residues. V was clipped by 1 base and J by 2 bases, with 10 bases between them. This CDR3 is CASSLAGGNTDTQYF. The CDR3 DNA sequence: TGTGCCAGCAGCTTAGCCGGGGGAAACACAGATACGCAGTATTTT. Full variable domain (outside the CDR3, taken from reference TRBV11-3 and TRBJ2-3): EAGVVQSPRYKIIEKKQPVAFWCNPISGHNTLYWYLQNLGQGPELLIRYENEEAVDDSQLPKDRFSAERLKGVDSTLKIQPAELGDSAVYLCASSLAGGNTDTQYFGPGTRLTVL.

The rearrangement links TRBV6-6 to TRBJ2-5; the match to TRBD1 covers 7 bases. Trimming cost V 0 bases and J 5 bases; bases outside gene matches: 9. CDR3 length equals 16 residues. Germline loops: CDR1 MNHNY, CDR2 SVGAGI (reference sequence). The CDR3: CASSYSSRGRKETQYF. The CDR3, as DNA: TGTGCCAGCAGTTACTCGAGTAGGGGGCGAAAGGAGACCCAGTACTTC.

The chain uses TRBV7-2 and TRBJ2-7; tentatively, D is TRBD2 (5 bases). The length of the CDR3 is 13 residues. Per the germline V gene, CDR1 is SGHTA and CDR2 is FQGNSA. The V end was cut by 3 bases, the J end by 7 bases, with 13 bases between. Here the CDR3 reads CASSLVRTGEQYF. As DNA, the CDR3 is TGTGCCAGCAGCTTGGTCAGGACGGGGGAGCAGTACTTC.

CDR3 in amino acids: CASSQRLTGSGTEAFF. The CDR3 DNA reads TGCGCCAGCAGCCAACGCCTGACAGGGTCGGGCACTGAAGCTTTCTTT. This chain connects TRBV5-1 to TRBJ1-1; 7 bases fit TRBD1. The germline CDR1 and CDR2 sequences are SGHRS and YFSETQ. Unmatched junction bases numbered 13, after V lost 4 bases and J lost 4 bases. This CDR3 is 16 amino acids long.

The V call is TRBV18, the J call TRBJ1-5, with D maybe TRBD1 (6 bases). The CDR3 runs 14 residues. Trimming left V 3 bases short and J 7 bases short, with 13 bases between. Germline CDR1 reads KGHSH; CDR2 reads LQKENI. CDR3 in amino acids: CASSPRGQGQPQHF. In nucleotides, the CDR3 is TGTGCCAGCTCACCGAGGGGCCAGGGGCAGCCCCAGCATTTT.

V and J are TRBV7-9 and TRBJ2-1, with 15 bases matching TRBD2. The germline V gene has CDR1 SEHNR and CDR2 FQNEAQ (reference sequence). CDR3 length equals 15 residues. The trim removed 5 bases at V and 10 bases at J, leaving 6 bases unmatched. This CDR3 is CASSQGLAGGGEQFF. CDR3 bases: TGTGCCAGCAGCCAAGGACTAGCGGGAGGGGGGGAGCAGTTCTTC.

Only a few counts were recorded for this clone. V gene TRBV24-1 combines with J gene TRBJ2-5; D assignment may be TRBD1 or TRBD2 (5 bases each). The V gene's germline CDR1 is KGHDR and CDR2 SFDVKD. CDR3 length: 15 amino acids. V lost 4 bases, J lost 5 bases, and 16 bases lay in between. CDR3: CATSEEAGFRETQYF. The CDR3 nucleotides are TGTGCCACCAGTGAGGAGGCAGGGTTTAGGGAGACCCAGTACTTC.

The chain combines TRBV4-1 with TRBJ1-2, with 7 nucleotides matching TRBD1. The germline gives CDR1 MGHRA, CDR2 YSYEKL. This CDR3 region has 15 residues. V was clipped by 4 bases and J by 0 bases; unmatched bases: 5. CDR3 DNA: TGCGCCAGCAGCCGGGACAGCTCGTCTAACTATGGCTACACCTTC. Its protein product is CASSRDSSSNYGYTF.

Here the CDR3 reads CASSLAGGSSYNSPLHF. The CDR3 DNA reads TGCGCCAGCAGCTTGGCGGGGGGGAGCTCCTATAATTCACCCCTCCACTTT. The chain has TRBV5-1 and TRBJ1-6; tentative D call: TRBD1 (5 bases). V dropped 0 bases and J dropped 0 bases, with 10 bases sitting between them. Germline loops: CDR1 SGHRS, CDR2 YFSETQ. The CDR3 spans 17 residues.

The chain employs TRBV21-1 and TRBJ2-6; the D call of TRBD1 is as the table states it, not checked on the DNA. TRBV21-1 is shown as a pseudogene. The CDR3 spans 20 residues. The CDR3 reads CASSSHADRLTSSGANVLTF. In DNA form, the CDR3 reads TGTGCCAGCAGCTCACACGCCGACAGGCTTACGAGCTCTGGGGCCAACGTCCTGACTTTC.

The chain combines TRBV20-1 with TRBJ2-1; D not certain. Germline loops: CDR1 DFQATT, CDR2 SNEGSKA (reference sequence). The CDR3 sequence is 11 residues long. Deletions cut 5 bases from V and 2 bases from J, with 4 bases between. DNA for the CDR3: TGCAGTGCTGGGCCCTACAATGAGCAGTTCTTC. It specifies CSAGPYNEQFF.

V is TRBV4-1 and J is TRBJ2-5; D remains ambiguous. Trimming took off 0 bases at V and 5 bases at J, with 13 bases between the two ends. This CDR3 region has 15 residues. CDR1 is MGHRA and CDR2 is YSYEKL in the germline V gene. The CDR3 here is CASSQDPNREETQYF. The CDR3 DNA sequence: TGCGCCAGCAGCCAAGATCCGAACAGAGAGGAGACCCAGTACTTC.

The V gene is TRBV5-6, the J gene TRBJ1-4; 7 bases agree with TRBD1. V was pared by 0 bases and J by 6 bases, with 2 bases of the junction left unmatched. CDR3 length: 14 residues. The germline CDR1 and CDR2 sequences are SGHDT and YYEEEE. Here the CDR3 DNA reads TGTGCCAGCAGCTTGGCCGGGACAGATGAAAAACTGTTTTTT. Translating gives CASSLAGTDEKLFF.

V is TRBV21-1 and J is TRBJ2-2. TRBV21-1 is noted as a pseudogene. CDR3 size: 18 residues. CDR3 in DNA: TGTGCCAGCAGCAAACCACAAGCACGGGGCTCGGCCACCGGGGAGCTGTTTTTT. It is translated as CASSKPQARGSATGELFF.

The V and J genes are TRBV6-5 and TRBJ2-1; D gene ambiguous. This CDR3 has 12 amino acids. With 5 bases removed from V and 9 bases from J, the gap between germline ends came to 11 bases. Germline-derived CDR1 and CDR2 are MNHEY and SVGAGI. The CDR3 nucleotides read TGTGCCAGCAGTCCTGGGTTATTTGAGCAGTTCTTC. Translated: CASSPGLFEQFF.